This TCR beta chain was obtained from a study of blood T cell repertoires in COVID-19 (dated by TCRdb to 2018 to 2021). Background for the entire study: The collaborator samples originated in the United States, Italy and Spain and spanned the acute and convalescent phases of COVID-19. The prospective study material was composed of cDNA or gDNA derived from T cells, B-cell-depleted T cells, or PBMCs. Deeply sampled blood TCRbeta repertoires from subjects exposed to, actively infected with, or recovered from COVID-19 were included in the dataset. The repertoires were made available in a free public database intended to serve as a resource for research on the immune response to SARS-CoV-2. Samples were obtained from the ongoing ImmuneRACE study (first 160 participants) and from 1,200 or so subjects provided by 6 global collaborators. The sample metadata nearly always contained a de-identified subject ID, COVID-19 status, age in years and sex. HLA class I and class II types, where available, came from metadata supplied by the sample provider rather than from assay-based typing. On the study overall, not on this receptor specifically: Clinical and demographic metadata were provided uncurated, with the amount varying by source and participant.

Taken from cysteine to phenylalanine, the CDR3 has 13 residues. The read is trimmed to its CDR3 DNA, 39 bases read in frame from base 1. CDR1 and CDR2 (MDHEN, SYDVKM) derive from the germline V gene. V and J are truncated by 2 bases and 4 bases respectively, leaving an intervening sequence of 8 bases. At one collaborating source in Seattle, patients were enrolled during active infection and were followed longitudinally through the course of disease. Each collaborating institution followed its own protocols to collect whole blood in K2EDTA tubes. For TCRbeta analysis, collaborators shipped samples in one of three forms: frozen whole blood, isolated PBMCs, or DNA extracted from either of those sample types. TCRbeta CDR3 regions were amplified from genomic DNA by means of the immunoSEQ Assay, a bias-controlled multiplex PCR. For the original study's pipeline: The number of nucleated cells in each sample was estimated by amplification of reference gene primers within the assay. To quantify the absolute abundance of each unique TCRbeta CDR3 rearrangement, sequence reads were collapsed and filtered. For each sample, productive Simpson clonality was calculated as the square root of Simpson's diversity index across productive rearrangements. In its TCRdb copy, this immuneACCESS table keeps in-frame sequences only and misses some clones. Where compared with another copy, unresolved V genes explain less than half of these, and the others have no known cause. That table gives V, J and clone size, and the DNA gave D and trimming. The sample includes 130,000 to 150,000 clones, with roughly 80% observed a single time. The ten biggest clones cover around 5% of the sample.

In the case of this clone: There is no known antigen for this receptor. Base qualities are not recorded, but no much larger clone differs from it by a single base.

The specimen sequenced was peripheral blood. The V gene is TRBV28 and the J gene is TRBJ1-1, with no reliable assignment of the D segment. This TCR was sampled from a woman in her seventies with COVID-19, enrolled during active disease. The DNA sequence is given as TGTGCCAGCAGTTTAAAGGGAGGCACTGAAGCTTTCTTT. The translation is CASSLKGGTEAFF.